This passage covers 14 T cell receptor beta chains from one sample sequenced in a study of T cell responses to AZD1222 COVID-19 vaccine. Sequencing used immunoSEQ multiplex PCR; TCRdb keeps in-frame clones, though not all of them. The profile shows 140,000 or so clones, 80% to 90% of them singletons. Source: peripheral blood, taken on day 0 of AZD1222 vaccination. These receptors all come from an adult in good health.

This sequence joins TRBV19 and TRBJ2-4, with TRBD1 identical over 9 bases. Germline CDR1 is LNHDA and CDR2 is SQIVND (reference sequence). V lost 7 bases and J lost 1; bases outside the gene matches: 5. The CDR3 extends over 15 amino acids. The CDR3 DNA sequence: TGTGCCAGTATGGGGGACAGGGAGGCCAAAAACATTCAGTACTTC. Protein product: CASMGDREAKNIQYF.

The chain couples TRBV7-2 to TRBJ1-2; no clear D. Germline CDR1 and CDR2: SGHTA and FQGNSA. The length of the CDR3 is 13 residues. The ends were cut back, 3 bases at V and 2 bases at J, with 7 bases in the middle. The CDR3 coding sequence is TGTGCCAGCAGCTTTGGAGGGAACTATGGCTACACCTTC. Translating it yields CASSFGGNYGYTF.

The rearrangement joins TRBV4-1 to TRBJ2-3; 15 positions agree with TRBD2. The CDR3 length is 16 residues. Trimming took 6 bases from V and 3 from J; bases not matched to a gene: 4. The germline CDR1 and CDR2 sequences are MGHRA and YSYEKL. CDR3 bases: TGCGCCAGCAGACTAGGGACTAGCGGGGGGACAGATACGCAGTATTTT. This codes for CASRLGTSGGTDTQYF.

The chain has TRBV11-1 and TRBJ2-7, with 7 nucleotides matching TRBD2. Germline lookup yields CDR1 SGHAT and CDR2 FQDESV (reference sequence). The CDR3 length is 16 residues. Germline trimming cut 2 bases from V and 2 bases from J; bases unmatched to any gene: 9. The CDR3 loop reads CASSLIRAGDTYEQYF. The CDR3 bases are TGTGCCAGCAGCTTAATTCGTGCGGGAGATACCTACGAGCAGTACTTC. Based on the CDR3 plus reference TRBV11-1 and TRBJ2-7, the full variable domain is EAEVAQSPRYKITEKSQAVAFWCDPISGHATLYWYRQILGQGPELLVQFQDESVVDDSQLPKDRFSAERLKGVDSTLKIQPAELGDSAMYLCASSLIRAGDTYEQYFGPGTRLTVT.

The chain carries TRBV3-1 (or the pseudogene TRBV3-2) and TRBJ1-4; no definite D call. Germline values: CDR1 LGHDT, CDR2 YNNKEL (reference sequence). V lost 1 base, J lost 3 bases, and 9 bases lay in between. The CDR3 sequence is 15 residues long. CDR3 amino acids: CASSQGPQANEKLFF. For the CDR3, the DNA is TGTGCCAGCAGCCAAGGTCCTCAGGCTAATGAAAAACTGTTTTTT.

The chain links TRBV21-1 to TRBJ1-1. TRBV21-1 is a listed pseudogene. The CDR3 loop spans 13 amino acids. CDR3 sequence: CASSNRVNTEAFF. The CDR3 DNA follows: TGTGCCAGCAGCAACAGAGTAAACACTGAAGCTTTCTTT.

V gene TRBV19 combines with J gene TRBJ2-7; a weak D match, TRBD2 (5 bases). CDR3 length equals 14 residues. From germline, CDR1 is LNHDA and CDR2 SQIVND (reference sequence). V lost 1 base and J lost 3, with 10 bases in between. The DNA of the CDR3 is TGTGCCAGTAGTATAGTTCTAGGGAGCTACGAGCAGTACTTC. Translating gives CASSIVLGSYEQYF.

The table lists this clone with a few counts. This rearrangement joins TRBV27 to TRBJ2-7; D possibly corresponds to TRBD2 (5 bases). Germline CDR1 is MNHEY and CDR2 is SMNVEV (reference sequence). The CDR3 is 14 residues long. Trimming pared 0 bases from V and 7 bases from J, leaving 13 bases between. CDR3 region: CASSLSGSIREQYF. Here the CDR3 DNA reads TGTGCCAGCAGTTTATCGGGGAGCATTAGGGAGCAGTACTTC.

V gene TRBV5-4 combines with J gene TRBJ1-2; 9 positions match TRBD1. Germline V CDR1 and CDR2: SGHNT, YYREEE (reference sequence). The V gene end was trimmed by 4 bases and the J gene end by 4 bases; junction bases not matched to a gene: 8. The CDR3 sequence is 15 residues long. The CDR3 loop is CASSTGQGLIYGYTF. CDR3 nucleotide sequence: TGTGCCAGCAGCACAGGACAGGGGTTGATCTATGGCTACACCTTC.

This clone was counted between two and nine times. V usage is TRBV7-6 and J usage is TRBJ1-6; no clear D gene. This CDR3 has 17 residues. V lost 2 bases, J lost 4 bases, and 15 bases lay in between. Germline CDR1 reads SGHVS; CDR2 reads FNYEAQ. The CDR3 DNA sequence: TGTGCCAGCAGCTTAAAGGTTCCGGGAGCTTATAATTCACCCCTCCACTTT. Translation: CASSLKVPGAYNSPLHF.

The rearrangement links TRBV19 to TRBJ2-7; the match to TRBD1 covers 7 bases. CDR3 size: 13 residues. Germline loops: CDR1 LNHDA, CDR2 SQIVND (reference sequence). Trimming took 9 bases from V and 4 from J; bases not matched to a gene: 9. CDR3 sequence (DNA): TGTGCCAGCAGTCCCGGACAGGTGTACGAGCAGTACTTC. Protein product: CASSPGQVYEQYF.

The CDR3 loop is CASSPLGEISYEQYF. The CDR3 region has the DNA TGTGCCAGCTCACCATTAGGGGAGATCTCCTACGAGCAGTACTTC. The chain joins TRBV18 to TRBJ2-7; D is perhaps TRBD1 or TRBD2 (5 bases each). The germline gives CDR1 KGHSH, CDR2 LQKENI. This CDR3 is built from 15 residues. V lost 2 bases and J 0 bases, leaving 11 bases between the germline ends.

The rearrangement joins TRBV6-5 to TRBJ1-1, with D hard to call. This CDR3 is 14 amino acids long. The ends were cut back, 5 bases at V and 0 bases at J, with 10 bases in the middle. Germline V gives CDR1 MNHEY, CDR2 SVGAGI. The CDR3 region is CASSKGQMNTEAFF. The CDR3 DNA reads TGTGCCAGCAGTAAGGGCCAAATGAACACTGAAGCTTTCTTT.

Here the CDR3 reads CASSFAGTGIVSHGYTF. CDR3 sequence (DNA): TGTGCCAGCAGCTTTGCCGGGACAGGAATTGTATCCCATGGCTACACCTTC. The chain carries TRBV11-2 and TRBJ1-2, with TRBD1 matching over 8 bases. CDR1 and CDR2 (germline): SGHAT, FQNNGV. The CDR3 totals 17 residues. With V trimmed by 3 bases and J by 6 bases, 15 bases remained unmatched.